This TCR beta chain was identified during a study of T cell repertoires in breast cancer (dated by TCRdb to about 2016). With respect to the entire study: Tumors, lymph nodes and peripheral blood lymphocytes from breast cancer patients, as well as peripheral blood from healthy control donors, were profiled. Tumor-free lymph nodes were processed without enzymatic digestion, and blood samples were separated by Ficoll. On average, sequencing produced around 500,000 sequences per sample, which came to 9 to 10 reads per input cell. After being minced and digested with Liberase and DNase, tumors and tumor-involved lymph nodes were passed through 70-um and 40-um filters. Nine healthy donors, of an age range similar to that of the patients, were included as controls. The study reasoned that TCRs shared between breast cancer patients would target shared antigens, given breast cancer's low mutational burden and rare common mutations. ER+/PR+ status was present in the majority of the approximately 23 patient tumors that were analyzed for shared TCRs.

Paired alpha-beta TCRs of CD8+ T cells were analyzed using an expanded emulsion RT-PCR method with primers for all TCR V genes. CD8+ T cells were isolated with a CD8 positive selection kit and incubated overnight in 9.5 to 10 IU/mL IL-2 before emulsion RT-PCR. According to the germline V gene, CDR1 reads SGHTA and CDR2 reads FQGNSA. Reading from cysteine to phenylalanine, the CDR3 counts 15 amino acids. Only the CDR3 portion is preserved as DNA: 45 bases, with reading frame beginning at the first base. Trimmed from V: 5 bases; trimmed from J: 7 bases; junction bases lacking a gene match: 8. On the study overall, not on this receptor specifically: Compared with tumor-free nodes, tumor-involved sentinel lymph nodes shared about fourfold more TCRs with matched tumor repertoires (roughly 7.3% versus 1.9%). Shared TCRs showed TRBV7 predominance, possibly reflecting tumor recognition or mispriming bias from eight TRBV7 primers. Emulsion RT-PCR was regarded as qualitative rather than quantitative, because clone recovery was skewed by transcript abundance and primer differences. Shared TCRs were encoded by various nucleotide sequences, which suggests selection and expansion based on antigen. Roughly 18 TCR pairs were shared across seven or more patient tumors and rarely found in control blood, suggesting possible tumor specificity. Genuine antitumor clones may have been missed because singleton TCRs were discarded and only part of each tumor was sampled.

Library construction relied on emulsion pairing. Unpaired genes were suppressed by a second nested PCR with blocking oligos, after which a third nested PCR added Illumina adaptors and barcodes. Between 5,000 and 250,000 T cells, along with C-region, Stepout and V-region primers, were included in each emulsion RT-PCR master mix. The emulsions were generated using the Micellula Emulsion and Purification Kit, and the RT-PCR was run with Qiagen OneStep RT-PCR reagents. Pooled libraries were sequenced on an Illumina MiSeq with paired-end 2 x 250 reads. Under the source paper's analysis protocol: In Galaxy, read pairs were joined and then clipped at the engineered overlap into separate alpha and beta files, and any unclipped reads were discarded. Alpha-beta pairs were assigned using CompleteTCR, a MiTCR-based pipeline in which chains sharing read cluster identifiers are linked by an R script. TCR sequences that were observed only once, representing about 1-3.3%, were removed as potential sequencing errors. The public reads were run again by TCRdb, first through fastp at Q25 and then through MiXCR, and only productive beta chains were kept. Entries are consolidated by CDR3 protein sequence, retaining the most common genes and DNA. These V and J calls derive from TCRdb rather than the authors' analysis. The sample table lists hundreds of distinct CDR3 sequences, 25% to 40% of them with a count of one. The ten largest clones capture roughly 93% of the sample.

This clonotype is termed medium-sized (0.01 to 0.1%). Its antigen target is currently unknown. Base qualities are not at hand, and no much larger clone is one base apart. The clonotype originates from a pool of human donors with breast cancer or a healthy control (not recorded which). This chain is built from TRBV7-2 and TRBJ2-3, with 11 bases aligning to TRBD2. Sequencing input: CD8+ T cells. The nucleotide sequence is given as TGTGCCAGCAGCCGCATAGCGGGGGGGATAAATACGCAGTATTTT. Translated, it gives CASSRIAGGINTQYF.